This is a list of T cell receptor beta chains from one sample in a study of blood T cell repertoires in COVID-19. Assay used: immunoSEQ multiplex PCR; TCRdb lists only in-frame clones, some missing. This table holds under 60,000 clones, roughly nine tenths found once. The source material was peripheral blood. These receptors were collected from a man in his 60s with acute or convalescent COVID-19. CDR3s leave out the opening cysteine and the closing phenylalanine or tryptophan.

V gene	J gene	CDR3 protein
TRBV5-1	TRBJ2-2	ASRTGTGGTGELF
TRBV19	TRBJ2-7	ASSISQGYEQY
TRBV12-5	TRBJ2-7	ASGLPGLAGLVYEQY
TRBV11-2	TRBJ2-7	ASSLVGTGGDEQY
TRBV7-6	TRBJ1-3	ASSSGQGNTIY
TRBV7-2	TRBJ2-7	ASSPGQGMSEQY
TRBV27	TRBJ1-4	ASSSPGGDEKLF
TRBV13	TRBJ2-1	ASEFGDEQF
TRBV27	TRBJ1-1	ASLSGTEAF
TRBV7-6	TRBJ2-4	ASSLETGGAKNIQY
TRBV5-6	TRBJ2-2	ASSLRTGAGTGELF
TRBV10-1	TRBJ1-1	ASSAGLLNTEAF
TRBV2	TRBJ1-1	ASSRGGRDGRDAEAF
TRBV27	TRBJ2-7	ASSPTRGTLT
TRBV19	TRBJ2-2	ASSRGQGKSGELF
TRBV9	TRBJ1-6	ASSVAPGSNSPLH
TRBV7-9	TRBJ1-5	ASSSDSTGNSNQPQH
TRBV5-1	TRBJ1-4	ASSVQGWREKLF
TRBV15	TRBJ1-1	ATRRGGRTEAF
TRBV5-6	TRBJ2-4	ASSLGAGNIQY
TRBV5-4	TRBJ1-5	ASSFGQSAQH
TRBV27	TRBJ1-1	ASSLRGQDPMNTEAF
TRBV7-9	TRBJ1-2	ASSRDSGYT
TRBV7-9	TRBJ1-1	ASSLLVGVEAF
TRBV20-1	TRBJ1-1	SASYYTEAF
TRBV3-1/TRBV3-2	TRBJ2-1	ASSQDRGGEQF
TRBV7-8	TRBJ1-3	ASSPRTDNSGNTIY